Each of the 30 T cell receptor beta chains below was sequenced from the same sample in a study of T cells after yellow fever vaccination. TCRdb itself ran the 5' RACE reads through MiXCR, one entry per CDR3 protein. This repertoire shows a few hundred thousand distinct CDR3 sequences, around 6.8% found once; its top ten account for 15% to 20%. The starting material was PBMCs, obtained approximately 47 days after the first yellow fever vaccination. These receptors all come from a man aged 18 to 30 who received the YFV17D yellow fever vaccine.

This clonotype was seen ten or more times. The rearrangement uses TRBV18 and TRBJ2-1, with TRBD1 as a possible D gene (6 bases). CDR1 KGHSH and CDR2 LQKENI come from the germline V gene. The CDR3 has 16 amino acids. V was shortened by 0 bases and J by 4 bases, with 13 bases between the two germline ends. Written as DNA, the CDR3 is TGTGCCAGCTCACCACCTCCGGACAGAATGTACAATGAGCAGTTCTTC. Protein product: CASSPPPDRMYNEQFF. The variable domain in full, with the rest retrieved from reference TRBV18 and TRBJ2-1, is NAGVMQNPRHLVRRRGQEARLRCSPMKGHSHVYWYRQLPEEGLKFMVYLQKENIIDESGMPKERFSAEFPKEGPSILRIQQVVRGDSAAYFCASSPPPDRMYNEQFFGPGTRLTVL.

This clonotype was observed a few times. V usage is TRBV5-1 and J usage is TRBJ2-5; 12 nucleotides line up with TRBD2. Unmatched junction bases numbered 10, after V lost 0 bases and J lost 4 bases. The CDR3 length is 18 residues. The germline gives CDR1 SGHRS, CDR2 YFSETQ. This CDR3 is CASSLGGLAGTLGETQYF. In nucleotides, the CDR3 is TGCGCCAGCAGCTTGGGTGGACTAGCGGGGACCCTCGGAGAGACCCAGTACTTC.

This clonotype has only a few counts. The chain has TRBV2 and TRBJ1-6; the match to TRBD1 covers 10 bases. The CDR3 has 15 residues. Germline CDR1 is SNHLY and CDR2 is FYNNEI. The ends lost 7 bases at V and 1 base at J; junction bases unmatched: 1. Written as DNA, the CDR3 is TGTGCCAGCATGGACAGGGGGTCCTATAATTCACCCCTCCACTTT. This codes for CASMDRGSYNSPLHF.

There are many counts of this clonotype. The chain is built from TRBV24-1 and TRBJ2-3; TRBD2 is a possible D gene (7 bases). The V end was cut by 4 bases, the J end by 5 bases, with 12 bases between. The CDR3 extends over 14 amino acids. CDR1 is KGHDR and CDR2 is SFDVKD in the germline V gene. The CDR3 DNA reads TGTGCCACCAGTGACGGGGGGCCGGGAGATACGCAGTATTTT. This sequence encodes CATSDGGPGDTQYF.

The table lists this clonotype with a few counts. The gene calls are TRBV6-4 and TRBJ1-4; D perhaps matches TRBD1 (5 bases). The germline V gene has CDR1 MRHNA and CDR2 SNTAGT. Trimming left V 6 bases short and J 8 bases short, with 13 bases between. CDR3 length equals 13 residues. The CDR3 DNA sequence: TGTGCCAGCAGCGTTGAGAGGGGCGAAAAACTGTTTTTT. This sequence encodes CASSVERGEKLFF.

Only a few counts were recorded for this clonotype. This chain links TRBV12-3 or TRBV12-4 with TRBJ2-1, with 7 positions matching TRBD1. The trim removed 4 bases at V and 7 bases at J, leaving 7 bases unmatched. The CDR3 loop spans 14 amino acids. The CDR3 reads CASSYRGSSNEQFF. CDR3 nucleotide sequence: TGTGCCAGCAGTTACAGGGGAAGTTCGAATGAGCAGTTCTTC.

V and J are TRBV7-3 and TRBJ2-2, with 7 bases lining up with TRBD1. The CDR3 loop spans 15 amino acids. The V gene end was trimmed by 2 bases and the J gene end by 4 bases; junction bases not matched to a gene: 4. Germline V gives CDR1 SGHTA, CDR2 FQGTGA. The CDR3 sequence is CASSLERDSTGELFF. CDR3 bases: TGTGCCAGCAGCTTAGAAAGGGACAGCACCGGGGAGCTGTTTTTT.

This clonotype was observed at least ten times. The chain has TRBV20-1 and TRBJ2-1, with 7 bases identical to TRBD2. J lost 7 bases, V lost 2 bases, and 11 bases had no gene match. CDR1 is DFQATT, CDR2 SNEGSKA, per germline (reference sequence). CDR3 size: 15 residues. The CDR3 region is CSARFSYRGVNEQFF. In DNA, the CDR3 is TGCAGTGCTAGATTCTCCTACCGGGGGGTGAATGAGCAGTTCTTC.

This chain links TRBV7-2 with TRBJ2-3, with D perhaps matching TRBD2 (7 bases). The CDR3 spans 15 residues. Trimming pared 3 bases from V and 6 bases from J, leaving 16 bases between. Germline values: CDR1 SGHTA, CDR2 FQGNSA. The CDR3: CASSLFGGGRDTQYF. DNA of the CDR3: TGTGCCAGCAGCTTGTTTGGGGGGGGGCGGGATACGCAGTATTTT.

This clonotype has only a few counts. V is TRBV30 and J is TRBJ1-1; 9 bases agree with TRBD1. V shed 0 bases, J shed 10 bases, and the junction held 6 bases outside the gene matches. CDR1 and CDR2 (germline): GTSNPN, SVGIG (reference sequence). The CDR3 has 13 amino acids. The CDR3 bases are TGTGCCTGGAGTGTACGTTGGGGACAGGGAGCTTTCTTT. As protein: CAWSVRWGQGAFF.

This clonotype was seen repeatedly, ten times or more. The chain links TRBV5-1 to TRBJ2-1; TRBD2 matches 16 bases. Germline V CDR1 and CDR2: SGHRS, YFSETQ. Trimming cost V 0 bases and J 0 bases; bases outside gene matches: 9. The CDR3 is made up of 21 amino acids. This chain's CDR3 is CASSLEGLAGGFESSYNEQFF. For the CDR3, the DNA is TGCGCCAGCAGCTTGGAGGGACTAGCGGGGGGGTTCGAAAGCTCCTACAATGAGCAGTTCTTC.

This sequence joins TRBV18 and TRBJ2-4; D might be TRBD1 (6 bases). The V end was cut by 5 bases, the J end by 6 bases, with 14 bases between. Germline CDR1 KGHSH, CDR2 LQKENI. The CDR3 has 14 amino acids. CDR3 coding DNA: TGTGCCAGCTCAAACCCTGGACAGCGAAACATTCAGTACTTC. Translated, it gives CASSNPGQRNIQYF.

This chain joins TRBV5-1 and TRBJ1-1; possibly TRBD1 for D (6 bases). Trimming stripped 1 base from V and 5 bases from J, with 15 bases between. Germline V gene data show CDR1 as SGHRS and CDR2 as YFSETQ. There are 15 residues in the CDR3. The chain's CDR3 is CASSLFRGAMTEAFF. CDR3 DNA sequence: TGCGCCAGCAGCTTGTTTCGGGGGGCGATGACTGAAGCTTTCTTT.

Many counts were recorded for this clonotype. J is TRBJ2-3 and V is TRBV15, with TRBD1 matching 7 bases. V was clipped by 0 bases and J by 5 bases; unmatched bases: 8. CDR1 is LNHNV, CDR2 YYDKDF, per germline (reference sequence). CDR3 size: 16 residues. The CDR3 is CATSRDPKGAGDTQYF. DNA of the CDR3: TGTGCCACCAGCAGAGATCCGAAGGGGGCTGGAGATACGCAGTATTTT.

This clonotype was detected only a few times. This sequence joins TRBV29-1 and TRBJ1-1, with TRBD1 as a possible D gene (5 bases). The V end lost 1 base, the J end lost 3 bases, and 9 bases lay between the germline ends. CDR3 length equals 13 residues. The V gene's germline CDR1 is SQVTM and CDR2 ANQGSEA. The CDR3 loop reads CSVEGQGYTEAFF. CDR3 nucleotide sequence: TGCAGCGTTGAAGGCCAGGGATACACTGAAGCTTTCTTT.

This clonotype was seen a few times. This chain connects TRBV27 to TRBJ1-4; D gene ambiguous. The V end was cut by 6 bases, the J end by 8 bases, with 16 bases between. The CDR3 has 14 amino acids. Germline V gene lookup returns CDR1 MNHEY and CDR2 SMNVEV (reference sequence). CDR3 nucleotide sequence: TGTGCCAGCAGGCGTTCAAGTTTGGAGGAAAAACTGTTTTTT. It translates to CASRRSSLEEKLFF.

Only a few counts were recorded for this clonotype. CDR3 coding DNA: TGCGCCAGCAGCTTGGACCTTCAATACAATGAGCAGTTCTTC. This gives the protein CASSLDLQYNEQFF. The chain is built from TRBV5-1 and TRBJ2-1; no clear D gene. V lost 0 bases and J lost 4, with 8 bases in between. The CDR3 has 14 amino acids. Per the germline V gene, CDR1 is SGHRS and CDR2 is YFSETQ.

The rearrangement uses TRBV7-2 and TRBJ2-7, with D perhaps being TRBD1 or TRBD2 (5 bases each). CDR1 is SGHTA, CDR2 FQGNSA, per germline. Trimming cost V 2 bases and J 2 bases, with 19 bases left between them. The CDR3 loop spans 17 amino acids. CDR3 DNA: TGTGCCAGCAGCTTATCCGGGACCGGAAGACTCCCCTACGAGCAGTACTTC. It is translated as CASSLSGTGRLPYEQYF.

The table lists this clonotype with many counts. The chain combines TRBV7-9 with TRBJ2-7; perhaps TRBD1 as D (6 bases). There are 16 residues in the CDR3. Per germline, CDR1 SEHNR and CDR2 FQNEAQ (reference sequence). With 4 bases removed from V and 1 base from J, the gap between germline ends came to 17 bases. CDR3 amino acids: CASSSSPGHLSYEQYF. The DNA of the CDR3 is TGTGCCAGCAGCTCTTCCCCGGGACACCTATCCTACGAGCAGTACTTC.

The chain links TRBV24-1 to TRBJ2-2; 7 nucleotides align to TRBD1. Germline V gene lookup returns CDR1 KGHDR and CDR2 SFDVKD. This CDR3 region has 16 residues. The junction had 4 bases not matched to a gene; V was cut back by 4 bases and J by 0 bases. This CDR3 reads CATSDRGQANTGELFF. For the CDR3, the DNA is TGTGCCACCAGTGACCGCGGACAGGCGAACACCGGGGAGCTGTTTTTT.

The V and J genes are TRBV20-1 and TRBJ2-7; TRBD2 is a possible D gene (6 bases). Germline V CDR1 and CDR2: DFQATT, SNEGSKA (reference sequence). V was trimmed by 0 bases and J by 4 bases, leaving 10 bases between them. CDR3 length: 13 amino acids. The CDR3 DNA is TGCAGTGCTAGAGATCTCGGGGGTTACGAGCAGTACGTC. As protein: CSARDLGGYEQYV.

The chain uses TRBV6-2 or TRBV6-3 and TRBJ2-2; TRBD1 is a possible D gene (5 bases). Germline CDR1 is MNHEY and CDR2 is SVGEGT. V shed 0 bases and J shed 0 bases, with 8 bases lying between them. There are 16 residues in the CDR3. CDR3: CASSYSAGTNTGELFF. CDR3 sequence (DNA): TGTGCCAGCAGTTACTCGGCAGGGACGAACACCGGGGAGCTGTTTTTT.

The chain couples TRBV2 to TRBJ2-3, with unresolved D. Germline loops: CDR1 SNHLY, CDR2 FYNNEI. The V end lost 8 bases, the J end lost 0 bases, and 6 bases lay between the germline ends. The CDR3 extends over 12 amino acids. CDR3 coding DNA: TGTGCCAGCGGGCCGAGCACAGATACGCAGTATTTT. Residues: CASGPSTDTQYF.

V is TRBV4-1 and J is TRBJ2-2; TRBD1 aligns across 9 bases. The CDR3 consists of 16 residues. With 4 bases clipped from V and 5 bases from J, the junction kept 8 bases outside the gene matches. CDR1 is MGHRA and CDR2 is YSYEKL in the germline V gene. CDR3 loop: CASSPVTGGGTGELFF. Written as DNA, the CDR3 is TGCGCCAGCAGCCCCGTGACAGGGGGGGGTACCGGGGAGCTGTTTTTT.

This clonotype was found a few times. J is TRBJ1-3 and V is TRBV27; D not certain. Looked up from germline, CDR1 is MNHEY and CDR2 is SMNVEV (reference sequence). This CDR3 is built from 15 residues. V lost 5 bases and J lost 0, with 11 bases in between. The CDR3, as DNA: TGTGCCAGCAGTCCACTGGACCGCTCTGGAAACACCATATATTTT. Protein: CASSPLDRSGNTIYF.

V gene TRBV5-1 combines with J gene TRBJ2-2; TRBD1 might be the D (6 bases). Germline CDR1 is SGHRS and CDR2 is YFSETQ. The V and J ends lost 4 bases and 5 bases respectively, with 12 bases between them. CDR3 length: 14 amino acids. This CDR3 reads CASSPQGQTGELFF. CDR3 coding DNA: TGCGCCAGCAGCCCACAAGGACAGACCGGGGAGCTGTTTTTT. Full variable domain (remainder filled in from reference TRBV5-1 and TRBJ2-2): KAGVTQTPRYLIKTRGQQVTLSCSPISGHRSVSWYQQTPGQGLQFLFEYFSETQRNKGNFPGRFSGRQFSNSRSEMNVSTLELGDSALYLCASSPQGQTGELFFGEGSRLTVL.

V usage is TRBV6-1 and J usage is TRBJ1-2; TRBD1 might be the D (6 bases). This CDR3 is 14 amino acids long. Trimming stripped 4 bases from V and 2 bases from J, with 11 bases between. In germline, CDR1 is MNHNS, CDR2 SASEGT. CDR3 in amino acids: CASSVGGTNYGYTF. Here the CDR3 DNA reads TGTGCCAGCAGTGTAGGGGGGACAAACTATGGCTACACCTTC.

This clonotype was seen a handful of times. As DNA, the CDR3 is TGCAGTGCTAGTTTATTCAGGGGGCACCAGCCCCAGCATTTT. Its protein product is CSASLFRGHQPQHF. The J gene is TRBJ1-5, the V gene TRBV20-1; 8 bases are shared with TRBD1. CDR3 length: 14 residues. Per germline, CDR1 DFQATT and CDR2 SNEGSKA (reference sequence). The V gene end was trimmed by 3 bases and the J gene end by 7 bases; junction bases not matched to a gene: 8.

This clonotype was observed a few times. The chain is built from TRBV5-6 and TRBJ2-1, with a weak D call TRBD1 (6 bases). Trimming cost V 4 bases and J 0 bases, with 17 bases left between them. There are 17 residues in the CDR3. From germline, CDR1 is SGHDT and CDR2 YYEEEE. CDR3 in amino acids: CASSPGQKISSYNEQFF. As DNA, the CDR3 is TGTGCCAGCAGCCCCGGACAGAAAATTAGCTCCTACAATGAGCAGTTCTTC.

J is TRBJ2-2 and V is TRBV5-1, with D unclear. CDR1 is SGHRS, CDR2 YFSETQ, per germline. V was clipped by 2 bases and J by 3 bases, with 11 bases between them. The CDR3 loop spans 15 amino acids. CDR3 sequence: CASSFVLFDTGELFF. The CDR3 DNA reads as TGCGCCAGCAGCTTCGTACTGTTTGACACCGGGGAGCTGTTTTTT. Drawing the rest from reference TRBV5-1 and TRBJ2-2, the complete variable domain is KAGVTQTPRYLIKTRGQQVTLSCSPISGHRSVSWYQQTPGQGLQFLFEYFSETQRNKGNFPGRFSGRQFSNSRSEMNVSTLELGDSALYLCASSFVLFDTGELFFGEGSRLTVL.